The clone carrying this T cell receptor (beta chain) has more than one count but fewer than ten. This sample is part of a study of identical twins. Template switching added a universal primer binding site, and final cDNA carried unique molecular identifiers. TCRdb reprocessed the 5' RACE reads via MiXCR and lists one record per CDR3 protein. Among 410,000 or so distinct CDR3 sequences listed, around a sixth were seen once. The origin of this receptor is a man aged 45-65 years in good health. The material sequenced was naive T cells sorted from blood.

CDR3 protein: CASSLDGRPMDEQYF. DNA for the CDR3: TGCGCCAGCAGCTTGGACGGCCGCCCTATGGACGAGCAGTACTTC. The chain has TRBV5-1 and TRBJ2-7; no reliable D call. The CDR3 runs 15 residues. Looked up from germline, CDR1 is SGHRS and CDR2 is YFSETQ. The ends were cut back, 0 bases at V and 5 bases at J, with 15 bases in the middle.